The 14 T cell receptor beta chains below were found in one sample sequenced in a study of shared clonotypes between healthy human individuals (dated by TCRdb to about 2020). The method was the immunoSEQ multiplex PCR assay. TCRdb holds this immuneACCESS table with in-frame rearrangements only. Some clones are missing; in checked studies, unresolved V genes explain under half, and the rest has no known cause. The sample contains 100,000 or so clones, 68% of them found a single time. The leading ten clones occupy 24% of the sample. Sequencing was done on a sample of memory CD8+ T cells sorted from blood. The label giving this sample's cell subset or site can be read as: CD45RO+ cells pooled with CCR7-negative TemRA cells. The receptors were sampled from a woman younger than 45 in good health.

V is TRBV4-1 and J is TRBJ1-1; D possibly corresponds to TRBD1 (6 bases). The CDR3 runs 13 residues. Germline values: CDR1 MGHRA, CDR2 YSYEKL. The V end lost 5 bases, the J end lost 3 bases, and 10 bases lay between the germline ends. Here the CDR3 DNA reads TGCGCCAGCAGCGAGGGGGGTTACACTGAAGCTTTCTTT. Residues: CASSEGGYTEAFF.

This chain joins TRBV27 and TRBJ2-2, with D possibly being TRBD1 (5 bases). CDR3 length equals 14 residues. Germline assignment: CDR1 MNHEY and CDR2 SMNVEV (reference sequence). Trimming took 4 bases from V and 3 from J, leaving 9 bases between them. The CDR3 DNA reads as TGTGCCAGCAGTTATGACAGATACACCGGGGAGCTGTTTTTT. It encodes CASSYDRYTGELFF.

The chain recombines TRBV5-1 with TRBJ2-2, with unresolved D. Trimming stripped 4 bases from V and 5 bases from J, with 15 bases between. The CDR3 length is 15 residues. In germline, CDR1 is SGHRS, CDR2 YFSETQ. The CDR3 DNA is TGCGCCAGCAGCCAGTGGGCTTGTTGTACCGGGGAGCTGTTTTTT. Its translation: CASSQWACCTGELFF.

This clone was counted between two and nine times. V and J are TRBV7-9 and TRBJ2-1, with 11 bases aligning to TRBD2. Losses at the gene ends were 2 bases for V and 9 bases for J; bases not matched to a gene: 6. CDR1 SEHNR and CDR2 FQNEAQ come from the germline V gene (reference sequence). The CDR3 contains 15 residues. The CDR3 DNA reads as TGTGCCAGCAGCTTACCGTCTAGCGGGGGGCGTGAGCAGTTCTTC. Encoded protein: CASSLPSSGGREQFF.

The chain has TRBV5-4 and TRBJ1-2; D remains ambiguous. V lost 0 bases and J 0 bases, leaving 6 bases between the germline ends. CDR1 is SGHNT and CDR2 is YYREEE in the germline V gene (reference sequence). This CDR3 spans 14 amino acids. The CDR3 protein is CASSLGGANYGYTF. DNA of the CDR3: TGTGCCAGCAGCTTGGGGGGAGCTAACTATGGCTACACCTTC.

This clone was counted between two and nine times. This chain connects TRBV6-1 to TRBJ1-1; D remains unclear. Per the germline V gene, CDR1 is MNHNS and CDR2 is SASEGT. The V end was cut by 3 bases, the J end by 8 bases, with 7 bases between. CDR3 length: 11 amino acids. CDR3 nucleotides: TGTGCCAGCAGTGACGGATCGGAAGCTTTCTTT. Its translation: CASSDGSEAFF.

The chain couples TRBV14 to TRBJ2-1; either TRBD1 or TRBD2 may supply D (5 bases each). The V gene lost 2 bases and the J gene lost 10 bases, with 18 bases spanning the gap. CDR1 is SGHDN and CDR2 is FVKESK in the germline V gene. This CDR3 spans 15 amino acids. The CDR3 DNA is TGTGCCAGCAGCCAACCCGACCGCTCGGGGCACGAGCAGTTCTTC. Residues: CASSQPDRSGHEQFF.

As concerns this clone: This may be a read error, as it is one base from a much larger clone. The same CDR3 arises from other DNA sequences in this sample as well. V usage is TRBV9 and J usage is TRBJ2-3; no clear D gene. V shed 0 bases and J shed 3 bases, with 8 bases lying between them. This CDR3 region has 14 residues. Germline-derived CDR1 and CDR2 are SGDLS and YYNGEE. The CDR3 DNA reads TGTGCCAGCAGCGTAGCTTGGGGAACAGATACGCAGTATTTT. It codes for CASSVAWGTDTQYF. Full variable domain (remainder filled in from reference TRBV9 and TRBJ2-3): DSGVTQTPKHLITATGQRVTLRCSPRSGDLSVYWYQQSLDQGLQFLIQYYNGEERAKGNILERFSAQQFPDLHSELNLSSLELGDSALYFCASSVAWGTDTQYFGPGTRLTVL.

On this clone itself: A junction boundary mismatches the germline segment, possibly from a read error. This chain's CDR3 is CASSYSLGKGANVLTF. Written as DNA, the CDR3 is TGTGCCAGCAGTTACTCCTTAGGGAAAGGGGCCAACGTCCTGACTTTC. The chain links TRBV6-4 to TRBJ2-6; D is ambiguous. This CDR3 contains 16 residues. Germline CDR1 MRHNA, CDR2 SNTAGT.

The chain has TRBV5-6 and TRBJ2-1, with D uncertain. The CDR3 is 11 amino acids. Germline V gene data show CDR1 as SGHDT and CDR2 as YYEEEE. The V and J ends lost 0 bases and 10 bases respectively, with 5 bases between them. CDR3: CASSLGREQFF. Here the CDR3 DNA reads TGTGCCAGCAGCTTGGGGCGGGAGCAGTTCTTC. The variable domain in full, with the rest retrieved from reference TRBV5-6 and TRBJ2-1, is DAGVTQSPTHLIKTRGQQVTLRCSPKSGHDTVSWYQQALGQGPQFIFQYYEEEERQRGNFPDRFSGHQFPNYSSELNVNALLLGDSALYLCASSLGREQFFGPGTRLTVL.

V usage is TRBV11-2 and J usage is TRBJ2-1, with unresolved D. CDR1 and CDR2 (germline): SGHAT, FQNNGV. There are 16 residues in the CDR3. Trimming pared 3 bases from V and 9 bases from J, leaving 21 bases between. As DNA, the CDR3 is TGTGCCAGCAGCTTCTACGACCTGGGATCAAAGAGTGAGCAGTTCTTC. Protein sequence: CASSFYDLGSKSEQFF.

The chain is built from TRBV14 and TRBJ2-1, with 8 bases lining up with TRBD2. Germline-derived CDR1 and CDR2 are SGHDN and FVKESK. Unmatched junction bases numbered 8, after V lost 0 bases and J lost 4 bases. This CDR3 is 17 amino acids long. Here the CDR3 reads CASSQDFSSGKYNEQFF. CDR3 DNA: TGTGCCAGCAGCCAAGATTTTAGTAGCGGGAAGTACAATGAGCAGTTCTTC. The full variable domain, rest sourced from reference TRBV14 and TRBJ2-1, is EAGVTQFPSHSVIEKGQTVTLRCDPISGHDNLYWYRRVMGKEIKFLLHFVKESKQDESGMPNNRFLAERTGGTYSTLKVQPAELEDSGVYFCASSQDFSSGKYNEQFFGPGTRLTVL.

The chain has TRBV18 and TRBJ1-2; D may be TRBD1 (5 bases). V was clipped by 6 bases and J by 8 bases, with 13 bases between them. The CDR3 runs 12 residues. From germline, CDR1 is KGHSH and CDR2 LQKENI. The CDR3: CASSTGTTGYTF. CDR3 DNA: TGTGCCAGCTCTACCGGGACGACGGGCTACACCTTC.

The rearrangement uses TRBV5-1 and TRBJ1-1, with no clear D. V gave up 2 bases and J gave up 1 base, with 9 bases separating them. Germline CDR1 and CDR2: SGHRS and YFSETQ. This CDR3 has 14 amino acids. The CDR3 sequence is CASSFSVRNTEAFF. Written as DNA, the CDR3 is TGCGCCAGCAGCTTCTCAGTTAGGAACACTGAAGCTTTCTTT.